This TCR beta chain appears in the sequencing data of a study of shared clonotypes between healthy human individuals. This clone was seen a single time. As yet, its antigen is unknown. Assay: immunoSEQ multiplex PCR; the TCRdb copy retains only in-frame clones and omits some. Here the sample spans over a million clones, 70% to 80% being singletons. Findings and limits, study-wide: Around 5% was the fraction of naive CD4 clonotypes found shared across several donors.

CDR3 size: 15 residues. The germline CDR1 and CDR2 sequences are MGHRA and YSYEKL. The germline V and J ends were trimmed by 0 bases and 2 bases, with 8 bases remaining between them. The gene calls are TRBV4-1 and TRBJ1-3, with D unresolved. Source material: memory CD4+ T cells from PBMCs. Described subset: CD45RA-negative fraction. The sequence derives from a man in his late teens or twenties in good health. Some clones in this sample may be carry-over from other donors' samples. CDR3 region: CASSQDAIPGNTIYF. In DNA, the CDR3 is TGCGCCAGCAGCCAAGATGCCATTCCTGGAAACACCATATATTTT.